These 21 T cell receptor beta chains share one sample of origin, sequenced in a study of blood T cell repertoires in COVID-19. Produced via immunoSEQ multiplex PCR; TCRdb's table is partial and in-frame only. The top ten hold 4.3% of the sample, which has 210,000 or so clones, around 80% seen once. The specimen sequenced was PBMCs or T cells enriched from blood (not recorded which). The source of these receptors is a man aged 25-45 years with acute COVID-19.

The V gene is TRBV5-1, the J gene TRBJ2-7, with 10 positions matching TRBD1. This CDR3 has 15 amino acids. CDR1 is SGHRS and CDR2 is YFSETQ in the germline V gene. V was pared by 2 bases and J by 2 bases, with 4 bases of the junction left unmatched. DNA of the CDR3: TGCGCCAGCAGCTTTTCCGGGACAGGGGCCTACGAGCAGTACTTC. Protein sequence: CASSFSGTGAYEQYF. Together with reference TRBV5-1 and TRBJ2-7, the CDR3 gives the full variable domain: KAGVTQTPRYLIKTRGQQVTLSCSPISGHRSVSWYQQTPGQGLQFLFEYFSETQRNKGNFPGRFSGRQFSNSRSEMNVSTLELGDSALYLCASSFSGTGAYEQYFGPGTRLTVT.

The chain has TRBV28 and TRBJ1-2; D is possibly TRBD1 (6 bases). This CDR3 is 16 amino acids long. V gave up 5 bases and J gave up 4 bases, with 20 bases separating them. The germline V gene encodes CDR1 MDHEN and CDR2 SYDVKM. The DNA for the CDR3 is TGTGCCAGCAGTGTCACACAGGGATCGGGCGGCTATGGCTACACCTTC. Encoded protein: CASSVTQGSGGYGYTF.

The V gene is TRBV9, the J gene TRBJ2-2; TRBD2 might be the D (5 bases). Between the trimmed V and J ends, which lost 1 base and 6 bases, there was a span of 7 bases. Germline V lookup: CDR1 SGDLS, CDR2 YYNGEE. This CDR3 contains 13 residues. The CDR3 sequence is CASSVRGSGELFF. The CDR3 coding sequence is TGTGCCAGCAGCGTAAGAGGGTCCGGGGAGCTGTTTTTT.

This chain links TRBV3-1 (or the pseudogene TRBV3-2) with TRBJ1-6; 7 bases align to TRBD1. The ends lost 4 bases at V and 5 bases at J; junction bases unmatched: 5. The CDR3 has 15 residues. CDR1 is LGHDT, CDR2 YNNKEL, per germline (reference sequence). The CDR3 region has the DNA TGTGCCAGCAGCCTGTACAGGGGAGATAATTCACCCCTCCACTTT. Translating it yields CASSLYRGDNSPLHF.

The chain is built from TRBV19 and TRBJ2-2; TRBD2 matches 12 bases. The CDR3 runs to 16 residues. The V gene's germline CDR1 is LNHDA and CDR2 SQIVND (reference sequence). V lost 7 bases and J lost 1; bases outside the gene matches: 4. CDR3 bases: TGTGCCAGTAAACTAGCGGGGGGCGAGAACACCGGGGAGCTGTTTTTT. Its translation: CASKLAGGENTGELFF.

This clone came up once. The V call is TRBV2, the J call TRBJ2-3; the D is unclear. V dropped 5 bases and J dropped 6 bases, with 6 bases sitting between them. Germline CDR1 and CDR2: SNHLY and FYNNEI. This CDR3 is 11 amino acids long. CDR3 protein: CASSLQDTQYF. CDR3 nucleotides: TGTGCCAGCAGTCTGCAGGATACGCAGTATTTT.

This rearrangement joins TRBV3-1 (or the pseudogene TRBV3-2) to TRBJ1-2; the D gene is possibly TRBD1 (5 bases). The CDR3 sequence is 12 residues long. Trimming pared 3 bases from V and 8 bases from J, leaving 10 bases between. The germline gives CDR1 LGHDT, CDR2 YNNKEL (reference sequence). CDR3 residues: CASSQQGKGYTF. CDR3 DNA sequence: TGTGCCAGCAGCCAGCAGGGAAAGGGCTACACCTTC.

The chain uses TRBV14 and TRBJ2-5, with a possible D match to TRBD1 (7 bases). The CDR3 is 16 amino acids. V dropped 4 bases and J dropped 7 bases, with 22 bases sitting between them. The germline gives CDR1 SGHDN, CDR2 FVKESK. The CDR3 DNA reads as TGTGCCAGCAGCCGACGAGGAGGGGGCCGCTTCGTGACCCAGTACTTC. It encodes CASSRRGGGRFVTQYF.

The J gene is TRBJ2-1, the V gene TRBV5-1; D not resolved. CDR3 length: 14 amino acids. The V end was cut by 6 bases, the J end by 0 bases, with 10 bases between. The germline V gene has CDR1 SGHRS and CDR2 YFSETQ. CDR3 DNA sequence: TGCGCCAGCACTGAGGTGAGCTCCTACAATGAGCAGTTCTTC. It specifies CASTEVSSYNEQFF.

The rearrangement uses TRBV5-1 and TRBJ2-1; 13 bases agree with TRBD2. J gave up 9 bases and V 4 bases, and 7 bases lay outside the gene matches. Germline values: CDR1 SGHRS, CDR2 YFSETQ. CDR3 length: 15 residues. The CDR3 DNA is TGCGCCAGCAGCCTACTAGCGGGGGGGCCCGTTGAGCAGTTCTTC. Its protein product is CASSLLAGGPVEQFF.

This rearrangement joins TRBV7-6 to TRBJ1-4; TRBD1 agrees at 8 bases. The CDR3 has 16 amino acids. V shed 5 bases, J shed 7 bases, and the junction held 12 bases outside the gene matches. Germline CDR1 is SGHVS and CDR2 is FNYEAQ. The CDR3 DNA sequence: TGTGCCAGCAGCCACAGCAGACAGGGGCTATCTGAAAAACTGTTTTTT. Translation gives CASSHSRQGLSEKLFF. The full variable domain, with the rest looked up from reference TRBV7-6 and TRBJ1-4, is GAGVSQSPRYKVTKRGQDVALRCDPISGHVSLYWYRQALGQGPEFLTYFNYEAQQDKSGLPNDRFSAERPEGSISTLTIQRTEQRDSAMYRCASSHSRQGLSEKLFFGSGTQLSVL.

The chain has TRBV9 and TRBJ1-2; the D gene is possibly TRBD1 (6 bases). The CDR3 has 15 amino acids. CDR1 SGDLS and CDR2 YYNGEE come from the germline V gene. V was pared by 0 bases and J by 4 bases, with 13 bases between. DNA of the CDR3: TGTGCCAGCAGCGTAGGTCAGGGGATCCCCTATGGCTACACCTTC. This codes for CASSVGQGIPYGYTF.

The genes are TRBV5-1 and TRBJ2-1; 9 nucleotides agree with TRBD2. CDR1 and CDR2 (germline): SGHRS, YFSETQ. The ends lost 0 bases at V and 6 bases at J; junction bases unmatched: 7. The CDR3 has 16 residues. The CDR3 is CASSLAGGGAANEQFF. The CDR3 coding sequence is TGCGCCAGCAGCTTGGCCGGCGGGGGGGCCGCCAATGAGCAGTTCTTC.

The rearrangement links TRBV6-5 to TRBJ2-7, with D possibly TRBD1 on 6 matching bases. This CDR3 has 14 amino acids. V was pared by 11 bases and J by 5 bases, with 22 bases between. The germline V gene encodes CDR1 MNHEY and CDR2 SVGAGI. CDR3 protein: CASSRGTLSNEQYF. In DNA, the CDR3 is TGTGCCTCTTCCAGGGGCACTTTGTCCAACGAGCAGTACTTC.

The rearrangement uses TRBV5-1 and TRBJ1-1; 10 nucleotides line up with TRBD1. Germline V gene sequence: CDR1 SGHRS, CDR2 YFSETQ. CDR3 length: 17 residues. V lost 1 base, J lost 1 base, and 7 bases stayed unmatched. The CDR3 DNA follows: TGCGCCAGCAGCTTGAGGGTGACAGGGGGCAAGAACACTGAAGCTTTCTTT. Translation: CASSLRVTGGKNTEAFF.

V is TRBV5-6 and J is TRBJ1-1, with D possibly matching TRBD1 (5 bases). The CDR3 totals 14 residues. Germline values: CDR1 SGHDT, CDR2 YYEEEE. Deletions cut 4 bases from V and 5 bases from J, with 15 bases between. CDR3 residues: CASSRDGGRTEAFF. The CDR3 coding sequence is TGTGCCAGCAGCCGGGACGGTGGGAGGACTGAAGCTTTCTTT.

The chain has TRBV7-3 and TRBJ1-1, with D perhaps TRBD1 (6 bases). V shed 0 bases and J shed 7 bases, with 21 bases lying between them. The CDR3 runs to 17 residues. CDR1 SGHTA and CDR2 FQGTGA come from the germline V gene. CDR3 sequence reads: CASSLTGGQGRVGEAFF. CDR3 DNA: TGTGCCAGCAGCTTAACTGGGGGTCAGGGGCGGGTCGGTGAAGCTTTCTTT.

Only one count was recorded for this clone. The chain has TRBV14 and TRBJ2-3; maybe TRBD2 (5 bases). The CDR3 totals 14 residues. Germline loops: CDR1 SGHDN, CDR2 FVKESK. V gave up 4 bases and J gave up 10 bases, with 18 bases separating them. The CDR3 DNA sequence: TGTGCCAGCAGCCGTCCGGGGAAGCCGAATTCGCAGTATTTT. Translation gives CASSRPGKPNSQYF.

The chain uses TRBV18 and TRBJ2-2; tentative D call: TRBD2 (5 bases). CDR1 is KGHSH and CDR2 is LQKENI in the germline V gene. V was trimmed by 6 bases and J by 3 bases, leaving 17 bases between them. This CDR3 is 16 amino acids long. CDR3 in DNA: TGTGCCAGCTCGGGTCCAGGCGAGGGATACACCGGGGAGCTGTTTTTT. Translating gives CASSGPGEGYTGELFF.

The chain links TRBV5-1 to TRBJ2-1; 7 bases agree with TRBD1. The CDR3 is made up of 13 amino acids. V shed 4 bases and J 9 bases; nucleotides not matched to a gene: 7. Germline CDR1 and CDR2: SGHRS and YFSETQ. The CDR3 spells CASSGGQPGEQFF. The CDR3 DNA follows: TGCGCCAGCAGCGGGGGACAGCCGGGTGAGCAGTTCTTC.

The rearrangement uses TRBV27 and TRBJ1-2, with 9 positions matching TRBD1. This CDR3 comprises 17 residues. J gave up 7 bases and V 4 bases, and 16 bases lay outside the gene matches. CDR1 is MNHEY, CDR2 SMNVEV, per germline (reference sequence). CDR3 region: CASSWSPSGTGFGGYTF. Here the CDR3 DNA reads TGTGCCAGCAGTTGGTCCCCTTCGGGGACAGGGTTCGGTGGCTACACCTTC.